These 32 T cell receptor beta chains were all obtained from the same sample, sequenced in a study of T cells in narcolepsy. Using immunoSEQ multiplex PCR, the repertoire was profiled, and TCRdb retains in-frame clones only, with some absent. The profile shows about 30,000 clones, under 85% of them singletons. The material sequenced was CD45RA- memory CD4+ T cells from PBMCs. The receptor source for this set is a human donor with narcolepsy.

The chain combines TRBV6-6 with TRBJ2-7; weak D call: TRBD1 (6 bases). This CDR3 contains 13 residues. Germline CDR1 MNHNY, CDR2 SVGAGI (reference sequence). V was clipped by 6 bases and J by 2 bases, with 11 bases between them. The CDR3 sequence is CASSGQYPYEQYF. CDR3 nucleotides: TGTGCCAGCAGCGGACAGTACCCCTACGAGCAGTACTTC.

The chain recombines TRBV19 with TRBJ1-2; 8 bases are a match to TRBD1. The CDR3 covers 13 residues. The V segment lost 9 bases and the J segment 4 bases; nucleotides outside the gene matches: 7. CDR1 LNHDA and CDR2 SQIVND come from the germline V gene (reference sequence). The CDR3 is CASGTGGGYGYTF. CDR3 DNA: TGTGCCAGCGGGACAGGCGGAGGCTATGGCTACACCTTC.

The chain uses TRBV21-1 and TRBJ2-1; the D call in the table, TRBD2, was not verified against the DNA. TRBV21-1 is annotated as a pseudogene. This CDR3 contains 13 residues. The CDR3 is CASPRGGGNEQFF. Here the CDR3 DNA reads TGTGCCAGCCCCCGGGGAGGGGGCAATGAGCAGTTCTTC.

The V call is TRBV19, the J call TRBJ1-1; TRBD1 might be the D (5 bases). The CDR3 consists of 14 residues. The ends were cut back, 4 bases at V and 4 bases at J, with 13 bases in the middle. Germline V gene lookup returns CDR1 LNHDA and CDR2 SQIVND (reference sequence). The CDR3 DNA follows: TGTGCCAGTAGTAGGTCGCAGGGATTCACTGAAGCTTTCTTT. Translated: CASSRSQGFTEAFF.

The gene calls are TRBV19 and TRBJ2-7, with 7 bases that match TRBD1. The CDR3 consists of 17 residues. V lost 5 bases, J lost 1 base, and 14 bases stayed unmatched. CDR1 is LNHDA, CDR2 SQIVND, per germline (reference sequence). For the CDR3, the DNA is TGTGCCAGTAGTCAACAGAAACAGGGGCTGACTTCCTACGAGCAGTACTTC. The encoded protein is CASSQQKQGLTSYEQYF.

The V call is TRBV30, the J call TRBJ1-4, with TRBD1 identical over 8 bases. Trimming cost V 2 bases and J 7 bases; bases outside gene matches: 6. The CDR3 totals 14 residues. CDR1 is GTSNPN and CDR2 is SVGIG in the germline V gene (reference sequence). The CDR3 coding sequence is TGTGCCTGGAGTAAAGGACAGGGCCGTGAAAAACTGTTTTTT. The encoded protein is CAWSKGQGREKLFF.

The V gene is TRBV6-1, the J gene TRBJ2-3, with 7 bases identical to TRBD1. This CDR3 is 12 amino acids long. Germline assignment: CDR1 MNHNS and CDR2 SASEGT. V dropped 10 bases and J dropped 2; count of bases not matched to a gene: 3. The CDR3 protein is CATGTATDTQYF. DNA for the CDR3: TGTGCCACCGGGACAGCCACAGATACGCAGTATTTT.

The gene calls are TRBV7-8 and TRBJ2-1; 8 nucleotides match TRBD1. The CDR3 contains 13 residues. The junction had 4 bases not matched to a gene; V was cut back by 5 bases and J by 7 bases. Germline V CDR1 and CDR2: SGHVS, FQNEAQ. DNA for the CDR3: TGTGCCAGCAGCCAGGGACAGGTGAATGAGCAGTTCTTC. It encodes CASSQGQVNEQFF.

The J gene is TRBJ2-2, the V gene TRBV7-6, with TRBD2 as a possible D gene (7 bases). The CDR3 contains 18 residues. Germline lookup yields CDR1 SGHVS and CDR2 FNYEAQ. Trimming pared 2 bases from V and 0 bases from J, leaving 16 bases between. CDR3 in DNA: TGTGCCAGCAGCTTATTTGGCGGGGGCCTGACGAACACCGGGGAGCTGTTTTTT. It translates to CASSLFGGGLTNTGELFF.

The genes are TRBV29-1 and TRBJ1-1, with 12 bases aligning to TRBD1. Germline lookup yields CDR1 SQVTM and CDR2 ANQGSEA. Trimming at V came to 5 bases and at J to 5 bases, leaving 3 bases not matched to a gene. This CDR3 has 13 amino acids. In DNA form, the CDR3 reads TGCAGCGTTTGGGACAGGGGGCTTACTGAAGCTTTCTTT. As protein: CSVWDRGLTEAFF.

The rearrangement links TRBV4-2 to TRBJ1-1; no firm D call. The CDR3 runs 11 residues. Germline-derived CDR1 and CDR2 are LGHNA and YNFKEQ. Trimming took 1 base from V and 7 from J, leaving 4 bases between them. The CDR3 here is CASSQGVEAFF. The CDR3 nucleotides are TGTGCCAGCAGCCAAGGGGTTGAAGCTTTCTTT.

V is TRBV4-3 and J is TRBJ1-6, with D unclear. The CDR3 spans 16 residues. The germline V gene encodes CDR1 LGHNA and CDR2 YSLEER. V dropped 3 bases and J dropped 0 bases, with 9 bases sitting between them. CDR3 nucleotide sequence: TGCGCCAGCAGCCAGGACGGGAGCTCCTATAATTCACCCCTCCACTTT. Its translation is CASSQDGSSYNSPLHF.

V and J are TRBV6-1 and TRBJ2-7; TRBD2 agrees at 9 bases. CDR3 length: 14 residues. Germline V gene data show CDR1 as MNHNS and CDR2 as SASEGT. V was pared by 5 bases and J by 3 bases, with 5 bases of the junction left unmatched. This CDR3 is CASSRLADRYEQYF. Here the CDR3 DNA reads TGTGCCAGCAGTCGACTAGCGGACCGCTACGAGCAGTACTTC.

This rearrangement joins TRBV2 to TRBJ2-5; TRBD2 matches 10 bases. CDR1 is SNHLY and CDR2 is FYNNEI in the germline V gene. The trim removed 4 bases at V and 5 bases at J, leaving 4 bases unmatched. This CDR3 is built from 14 residues. The CDR3 coding sequence is TGTGCCAGCAGTGTACTAGCGGGGATCGAGACCCAGTACTTC. It translates to CASSVLAGIETQYF.

The chain is built from TRBV7-9 and TRBJ2-2; TRBD2 agrees at 11 bases. Germline V gene sequence: CDR1 SEHNR, CDR2 FQNEAQ (reference sequence). The CDR3 is 18 residues long. V shed 7 bases, J shed 6 bases, and the junction held 16 bases outside the gene matches. The CDR3 spells CASKLPHRLAGIAGELFF. The CDR3 nucleotides read TGTGCCAGCAAGCTACCCCATCGACTAGCGGGGATTGCCGGGGAGCTGTTTTTT.

For the CDR3, the DNA is TGTGCCAGCAGCCTATCTGAGGGAGGAGAGCAGTACTTC. This codes for CASSLSEGGEQYF. This chain joins TRBV7-2 and TRBJ2-7; TRBD2 is a possible D gene (6 bases). Germline V CDR1 and CDR2: SGHTA, FQGNSA. The CDR3 runs to 13 residues. V lost 5 bases and J lost 7, with 15 bases in between. The variable domain in full, with the rest retrieved from reference TRBV7-2 and TRBJ2-7, is GAGVSQSPSNKVTEKGKDVELRCDPISGHTALYWYRQSLGQGLEFLIYFQGNSAPDKSGLPSDRFSAERTGGSVSTLTIQRTQQEDSAVYLCASSLSEGGEQYFGPGTRLTVT.

Here the CDR3 reads CASSLSEVSGNTIYF. DNA of the CDR3: TGTGCCAGCAGCTTATCTGAGGTCTCTGGAAACACCATATATTTT. The rearrangement links TRBV7-2 to TRBJ1-3; D is unresolved. The CDR3 totals 15 residues. CDR1 and CDR2 (germline): SGHTA, FQGNSA. Trimming took off 2 bases at V and 0 bases at J, with 8 bases between the two ends. The whole variable domain, remainder taken from reference TRBV7-2 and TRBJ1-3, is GAGVSQSPSNKVTEKGKDVELRCDPISGHTALYWYRQSLGQGLEFLIYFQGNSAPDKSGLPSDRFSAERTGGSVSTLTIQRTQQEDSAVYLCASSLSEVSGNTIYFGEGSWLTVV.

CDR3 sequence reads: CASSVTGYGGYTF. CDR3 sequence (DNA): TGTGCCAGCAGCGTAACAGGTTACGGTGGCTACACCTTC. The chain employs TRBV7-9 and TRBJ1-2; possibly TRBD1 for D (5 bases). Germline V gene sequence: CDR1 SEHNR, CDR2 FQNEAQ (reference sequence). V dropped 5 bases and J dropped 7 bases, with 14 bases sitting between them. CDR3 size: 13 residues.

This chain links TRBV20-1 with TRBJ1-2; D gene unclear. CDR1 is DFQATT, CDR2 SNEGSKA, per germline (reference sequence). The V and J ends lost 3 bases and 5 bases respectively, with 4 bases between them. The CDR3 is made up of 10 amino acids. CDR3 sequence: CSARYYGYTF. CDR3 DNA: TGCAGTGCTAGGTATTATGGCTACACCTTC.

This clone has a handful of counts. The chain employs TRBV4-3 and TRBJ1-3; possibly TRBD1 for D (5 bases). CDR1 is LGHNA and CDR2 is YSLEER in the germline V gene. The CDR3 length is 16 residues. The V gene lost 1 base and the J gene lost 0 bases, with 10 bases spanning the gap. The CDR3 is CASSQVGGTSGNTIYF. The CDR3 nucleotides are TGCGCCAGCAGCCAAGTGGGTGGGACCTCTGGAAACACCATATATTTT.

The CDR3 protein is CASSSPAFQKTGDNYGYTF. CDR3 nucleotides: TGCGCCAGCAGCTCCCCTGCGTTCCAAAAAACAGGGGACAACTATGGCTACACCTTC. The chain carries TRBV5-1 and TRBJ1-2; 7 bases align to TRBD1. Germline lookup yields CDR1 SGHRS and CDR2 YFSETQ. V lost 3 bases and J lost 2; bases outside the gene matches: 19. CDR3 length: 19 amino acids.

The chain has TRBV5-1 and TRBJ2-7, with 10 positions matching TRBD1. The length of the CDR3 is 13 residues. V was pared by 3 bases and J by 5 bases, with 2 bases of the junction left unmatched. The V gene's germline CDR1 is SGHRS and CDR2 YFSETQ. The CDR3 spells CASSWGQGNEQYF. The CDR3 DNA is TGCGCCAGCAGCTGGGGACAGGGGAACGAGCAGTACTTC.

This chain joins TRBV11-3 and TRBJ2-1; 9 bases are shared with TRBD2. This CDR3 has 16 amino acids. In germline, CDR1 is SGHNT, CDR2 YENEEA. V was clipped by 4 bases and J by 7 bases; unmatched bases: 11. The DNA of the CDR3 is TGTGCCAGCAGCTCCACGAGCGGCGGGGGGGAAAATGAGCAGTTCTTC. This encodes CASSSTSGGGENEQFF.

This clone was counted only a few times. The J gene is TRBJ1-5, the V gene TRBV7-9; a possible D gene is TRBD1 (5 bases). The germline V and J ends were trimmed by 1 base and 7 bases, with 20 bases remaining between them. This CDR3 contains 17 residues. The germline gives CDR1 SEHNR, CDR2 FQNEAQ (reference sequence). In DNA, the CDR3 is TGTGCCAGCAGCTTAGTGGCGGTGGGTCTTCGGGGGCAGCCCCAGCATTTT. Protein: CASSLVAVGLRGQPQHF.

The chain uses TRBV7-2 and TRBJ1-4; 7 nucleotides agree with TRBD1. Germline loops: CDR1 SGHTA, CDR2 FQGNSA. The V gene end was trimmed by 7 bases and the J gene end by 3 bases; junction bases not matched to a gene: 8. This CDR3 is 15 amino acids long. CDR3 nucleotides: TGTGCCAGCAACAAAAGACAGGGAGCTAATGAAAAACTGTTTTTT. Encoded protein: CASNKRQGANEKLFF.

This clone was observed once. The gene calls are TRBV2 and TRBJ2-3; the D gene could be TRBD1 or TRBD2 (6 bases each). The CDR3 length is 14 residues. CDR1 and CDR2 (germline): SNHLY, FYNNEI. V was pared by 0 bases and J by 9 bases, with 13 bases between. DNA of the CDR3: TGTGCCAGCAGTGAAGCCGCCGGAGGGGGGACGCAGTATTTT. Translated, it gives CASSEAAGGGTQYF.

The chain uses TRBV29-1 and TRBJ2-2; 8 bases agree with TRBD2. The CDR3 contains 13 residues. Germline V gene data show CDR1 as SQVTM and CDR2 as ANQGSEA. V trimming: 4 bases; J trimming: 5 bases; junction bases outside the gene matches: 3. CDR3 sequence reads: CSVGGGTTGELFF. Written as DNA, the CDR3 is TGCAGCGTTGGCGGGGGGACTACCGGGGAGCTGTTTTTT.

This sequence joins TRBV2 and TRBJ2-3, with a possible D match to TRBD2 (6 bases). Trimming left V 3 bases short and J 0 bases short, with 10 bases between. The CDR3 runs 15 residues. Germline CDR1 reads SNHLY; CDR2 reads FYNNEI. DNA for the CDR3: TGTGCCAGCAGTGACGGGGGACCCAGCACAGATACGCAGTATTTT. It yields the protein CASSDGGPSTDTQYF.

The chain has TRBV30 and TRBJ2-7; possibly TRBD2 for D (5 bases). The CDR3 is 11 amino acids. Trimming removed 3 bases at V and 5 bases at J, with 8 bases between. Per germline, CDR1 GTSNPN and CDR2 SVGIG (reference sequence). The CDR3, as DNA: TGTGCCTGGAGCGGGATCCACGAGCAGTACTTC. Residues: CAWSGIHEQYF.

V is TRBV6-5 and J is TRBJ2-3; a weak D match, TRBD1 (5 bases). The V gene's germline CDR1 is MNHEY and CDR2 SVGAGI. V shed 0 bases and J shed 6 bases, with 13 bases lying between them. The CDR3 covers 15 residues. The CDR3 reads CASSYSMGQADTQYF. The CDR3, as DNA: TGTGCCAGCAGTTACTCGATGGGGCAGGCGGATACGCAGTATTTT.

The genes are TRBV2 and TRBJ1-5, with 9 bases lining up with TRBD1. The CDR3 has 14 amino acids. Losses at the gene ends were 5 bases for V and 5 bases for J; bases not matched to a gene: 4. Germline values: CDR1 SNHLY, CDR2 FYNNEI. The CDR3 bases are TGTGCCAGCAGTCCGGGACAGGGCTATCAGCCCCAGCATTTT. This translates into CASSPGQGYQPQHF.

The CDR3 DNA reads as TGCGCCAGCAGCCAAGAAGGTCGGCGGACCTACAATGAGCAGTTCTTC. Protein product: CASSQEGRRTYNEQFF. This chain links TRBV4-3 with TRBJ2-1; D is unresolved. V dropped 0 bases and J dropped 2 bases, with 11 bases sitting between them. Germline CDR1 reads LGHNA; CDR2 reads YSLEER. This CDR3 has 16 residues.